This entry lists 16 T cell receptor beta chains sequenced from one sample in a study of CD8+ T cells in alopecia areata. As to treatment: oral pan-JAK inhibitor, 5-10 mg twice daily. The authors extracted RNA and reverse transcribed it into cDNA as the sequencing template. Profiling relied on immunoSEQ multiplex PCR, and the TCRdb table lists in-frame clones only, not all of them. Among 120,000 to 150,000 clones listed, roughly 82% were seen once. The sequenced sample was CD8+ T cells sorted from blood, obtained at week 4, from a patient treated with tofacitinib. The receptors were sampled from a human donor with alopecia areata.

V usage is TRBV29-1 and J usage is TRBJ2-1; perhaps TRBD2 as D (6 bases). This CDR3 is 13 amino acids long. V lost 7 bases, J lost 0 bases, and 10 bases lay in between. Germline values: CDR1 SQVTM, CDR2 ANQGSEA. The CDR3 loop is CSATGGSYNEQFF. The DNA of the CDR3 is TGCAGCGCCACCGGGGGCTCCTACAATGAGCAGTTCTTC.

The rearrangement uses TRBV29-1 and TRBJ1-4, with D tentatively TRBD1 (5 bases). The germline CDR1 and CDR2 sequences are SQVTM and ANQGSEA. The length of the CDR3 is 13 residues. V was cut by 0 bases and J by 8 bases, with 10 bases left in between. CDR3 DNA sequence: TGCAGCGTTGAAGATGGGGGGTCGGAAAAACTGTTTTTT. This translates into CSVEDGGSEKLFF.

In nucleotides, the CDR3 is TGTGCCACCAGCAGAGGGGGGACAGGTTGGGGCACTGAAGCTTTCTTT. This encodes CATSRGGTGWGTEAFF. The chain couples TRBV15 to TRBJ1-1, with 8 bases aligning to TRBD1. The CDR3 covers 16 residues. Germline V gene sequence: CDR1 LNHNV, CDR2 YYDKDF (reference sequence). Germline trimming cut 1 base from V and 4 bases from J; bases unmatched to any gene: 8.

The V and J genes are TRBV29-1 and TRBJ2-7; 7 nucleotides agree with TRBD1. The germline V gene has CDR1 SQVTM and CDR2 ANQGSEA. Trimming removed 7 bases from V and 2 bases from J; junction bases left unmatched: 11. This CDR3 is built from 14 residues. CDR3 nucleotides: TGCAGCGCAGTCTACGGGACAGTCGCCTACGAGCAGTACTTC. It codes for CSAVYGTVAYEQYF.

V is TRBV29-1 and J is TRBJ2-1; 8 bases map to TRBD2. Germline loops: CDR1 SQVTM, CDR2 ANQGSEA. V shed 0 bases, J shed 3 bases, and the junction held 4 bases outside the gene matches. The length of the CDR3 is 15 residues. CDR3 DNA sequence: TGCAGCGTTGAAGACGAAAGCGGGGGCTACAATGAGCAGTTCTTC. It yields the protein CSVEDESGGYNEQFF.

The V and J genes are TRBV29-1 and TRBJ2-5; a weak D match, TRBD1 (5 bases). CDR1 and CDR2 from the germline V gene are SQVTM and ANQGSEA. The CDR3 totals 12 residues. V was cut by 7 bases and J by 5 bases, with 14 bases left in between. CDR3 sequence (DNA): TGCAGCGGGGGCGAGGTAGGGGAGACCCAGTACTTC. It codes for CSGGEVGETQYF.

The V gene is TRBV6-6, the J gene TRBJ2-7; D call uncertain. Trimming took off 7 bases at V and 0 bases at J, with 13 bases between the two ends. The CDR3 is 14 amino acids. Germline CDR1 and CDR2: MNHNY and SVGAGI (reference sequence). CDR3 sequence (DNA): TGTGCCAGCAATCCAGAAACCTACTCCTACGAGCAGTACTTC. Amino acids: CASNPETYSYEQYF.

The chain combines TRBV4-3 with TRBJ2-7; D possibly matches TRBD1 or TRBD2 (5 bases each). Germline V gives CDR1 LGHNA, CDR2 YSLEER. The CDR3 is made up of 15 amino acids. V dropped 5 bases and J dropped 2 bases, with 16 bases sitting between them. Here the CDR3 DNA reads TGCGCCAGCAGCTTCCGGGACGGAGAGACCTACGAGCAGTACTTC. This gives the protein CASSFRDGETYEQYF.

This sequence joins TRBV5-6 and TRBJ2-7; TRBD1 agrees at 9 bases. Per the germline V gene, CDR1 is SGHDT and CDR2 is YYEEEE. The CDR3 covers 15 residues. The V and J ends lost 0 bases and 1 base, in that order; junction bases with no gene match: 2. The CDR3 nucleotides are TGTGCCAGCAGCTTGGCCGGGACAGGGTCCTACGAGCAGTACTTC. Translating gives CASSLAGTGSYEQYF.

The chain carries TRBV5-1 and TRBJ1-5; TRBD1 is a possible D gene (5 bases). The ends were cut back, 3 bases at V and 5 bases at J, with 15 bases in the middle. Germline V gene data show CDR1 as SGHRS and CDR2 as YFSETQ. There are 15 residues in the CDR3. CDR3 protein: CASSSGLGTDQPQHF. The CDR3 DNA is TGCGCCAGCAGCTCAGGGTTAGGAACTGATCAGCCCCAGCATTTT.

The J gene is TRBJ1-1, the V gene TRBV29-1; D is uncertain. CDR1 and CDR2 from the germline V gene are SQVTM and ANQGSEA. The CDR3 totals 10 residues. Deletions cut 6 bases from V and 6 bases from J, with 8 bases between. The chain's CDR3 is CSVPDAEAFF. Written as DNA, the CDR3 is TGCAGCGTCCCAGATGCTGAAGCTTTCTTT.

The rearrangement joins TRBV10-3 to TRBJ1-5; D remains unclear. V lost 5 bases, J lost 2 bases, and 13 bases lay in between. CDR1 and CDR2 from the germline V gene are ENHRY and SYGVKD. The CDR3 consists of 15 residues. The CDR3 DNA sequence: TGTGCCATCAGTCCGGTCCGGGATGGCAATCAGCCCCAGCATTTT. It codes for CAISPVRDGNQPQHF.

The V call is TRBV27, the J call TRBJ1-1; no definite D call. This CDR3 region has 15 residues. Germline CDR1 reads MNHEY; CDR2 reads SMNVEV (reference sequence). Trimming removed 0 bases from V and 1 base from J, with 9 bases in between. CDR3 residues: CASSLSPSGNTEAFF. In DNA form, the CDR3 reads TGTGCCAGCAGTTTATCACCGTCCGGGAACACTGAAGCTTTCTTT.

The J gene is TRBJ2-1, the V gene TRBV30, with D uncertain. Trimming took off 3 bases at V and 6 bases at J, with 6 bases between the two ends. CDR3 size: 11 residues. CDR1 and CDR2 from the germline V gene are GTSNPN and SVGIG (reference sequence). CDR3 nucleotides: TGTGCCTGGAGGGATTCCAATGAGCAGTTCTTC. Protein: CAWRDSNEQFF.

This chain links TRBV19 with TRBJ2-2; the D gene is possibly TRBD2 (5 bases). Trimming shortened V by 6 bases and J by 7 bases, and 9 bases separated the two germline ends. CDR3 length: 12 residues. CDR1 and CDR2 from the germline V gene are LNHDA and SQIVND (reference sequence). The CDR3 loop reads CASSGVIGELFF. The CDR3 DNA sequence: TGTGCCAGTAGCGGGGTAATCGGGGAGCTGTTTTTT. The full variable domain, its missing parts supplied by reference TRBV19 and TRBJ2-2, is DGGITQSPKYLFRKEGQNVTLSCEQNLNHDAMYWYRQDPGQGLRLIYYSQIVNDFQKGDIAEGYSVSREKKESFPLTVTSAQKNPTAFYLCASSGVIGELFFGEGSRLTVL.

Only one count was recorded for this clone. CDR3 sequence reads: CSVDTSLGANVLTF. The CDR3 region has the DNA TGCAGCGTTGATACTTCTCTAGGGGCCAACGTCCTGACTTTC. This rearrangement joins TRBV29-1 to TRBJ2-6; the D is unclear. The V gene's germline CDR1 is SQVTM and CDR2 ANQGSEA. The CDR3 has 14 residues. With 3 bases removed from V and 4 bases from J, the gap between germline ends came to 10 bases.